Presented here are 13 T cell receptor beta chains from one specimen sequenced in a study of CD8 T cells in ankylosing spondylitis. Via MiXCR, TCRdb re-called the 5' RACE reads, giving one row per CDR3 protein. Of 250,000 to 400,000 distinct CDR3 sequences listed, around 10% are singletons. The sample consisted of blood, either unsorted or a sorted T cell fraction (not recorded which). The source is a female donor with ankylosing spondylitis or in good health (not recorded which).

This clonotype was seen at least ten times. V usage is TRBV12-3 or TRBV12-4 and J usage is TRBJ1-5, with TRBD1 as a possible D gene (5 bases). This CDR3 has 17 amino acids. V lost 3 bases, J lost 7 bases, and 22 bases lay in between. The CDR3 DNA sequence: TGTGCCAGCAGTTTTTGGGACGGGCGGGGTGATGGACAGCCCCAGCATTTT. It specifies CASSFWDGRGDGQPQHF.

This clonotype has ten or more counts. V is TRBV6-4 and J is TRBJ2-2, with 8 bases aligning to TRBD1. In germline, CDR1 is MRHNA, CDR2 SNTAGT. The CDR3 has 15 residues. Trimming took 6 bases from V and 6 from J; bases not matched to a gene: 9. CDR3: CASSQGQGRAGELFF. The CDR3 DNA is TGTGCCAGCAGCCAAGGACAGGGTAGAGCCGGGGAGCTGTTTTTT.

This clonotype was found many times. This chain joins TRBV10-3 and TRBJ2-1; the match to TRBD2 covers 11 bases. V lost 2 bases to trimming and J lost 4 bases; unmatched junction nucleotides: 7. The CDR3 consists of 17 residues. Germline V lookup: CDR1 ENHRY, CDR2 SYGVKD. The CDR3 loop is CAISELHSGRAYNEQFF. DNA for the CDR3: TGTGCCATCAGTGAGCTCCATAGCGGGAGGGCTTACAATGAGCAGTTCTTC.

This clonotype was seen more than once but under ten times. This chain joins TRBV7-2 and TRBJ2-7; D remains unclear. CDR3 length: 13 amino acids. V lost 7 bases and J lost 0, with 10 bases in between. Germline CDR1 is SGHTA and CDR2 is FQGNSA. CDR3 sequence reads: CASNNPSSYEQYF. The CDR3 nucleotides read TGTGCCAGCAACAACCCCAGCTCCTACGAGCAGTACTTC.

Notes on this clonotype: A clone one base away is much larger, so this may be a read error. This chain links TRBV7-8 with TRBJ1-5; D is undetermined. The CDR3 runs 14 residues. The germline gives CDR1 SGHVS, CDR2 FQNEAQ. The V end was cut by 8 bases, the J end by 5 bases, with 16 bases between. CDR3 coding DNA: TGTGCCAGCCGCTCGAGGACCGGTTATCAGCCCCAGCATTTT. This gives the protein CASRSRTGYQPQHF.

This clonotype showed up many times. This chain connects TRBV27 to TRBJ1-1, with D maybe TRBD1 (6 bases). The V end was cut by 6 bases, the J end by 7 bases, with 12 bases between. Germline assignment: CDR1 MNHEY and CDR2 SMNVEV (reference sequence). This CDR3 region has 12 residues. DNA of the CDR3: TGTGCCAGCAGCCCGACAGGTAATGAAGCTTTCTTT. Translating it yields CASSPTGNEAFF.

The rearrangement links TRBV10-3 to TRBJ2-7; weak D call: TRBD2 (5 bases). CDR1 is ENHRY, CDR2 SYGVKD, per germline. The V end was cut by 4 bases, the J end by 2 bases, with 12 bases between. The CDR3 is 14 amino acids. CDR3 DNA sequence: TGTGCCATCAGTGCCCAGCTAGCCCCCTACGAGCAGTACTTC. Translated, it gives CAISAQLAPYEQYF.

The V call is TRBV30, the J call TRBJ2-7, with D uncertain. Trimming stripped 0 bases from V and 6 bases from J, with 12 bases between. Germline V gene lookup returns CDR1 GTSNPN and CDR2 SVGIG (reference sequence). The CDR3 is made up of 13 amino acids. The CDR3 DNA follows: TGTGCCTGGAGTGTAAGAGGTATCAGCGAGCAGTACTTC. Its protein product is CAWSVRGISEQYF.

V is TRBV25-1 and J is TRBJ2-1, with 8 bases fitting TRBD1. The germline V gene has CDR1 MGHDK and CDR2 SYGVNS. J lost 8 bases, V lost 1 base, and 1 base had no gene match. The CDR3 loop spans 13 amino acids. The CDR3 DNA follows: TGTGCCAGCAGTGAATTCAGGGGGCATGAGCAGTTCTTC. Its protein is CASSEFRGHEQFF.

V gene TRBV14 combines with J gene TRBJ1-2; weak D call: TRBD1 (6 bases). Germline CDR1 and CDR2: SGHDN and FVKESK. The V end lost 2 bases, the J end lost 8 bases, and 9 bases lay between the germline ends. The CDR3 consists of 12 residues. DNA of the CDR3: TGTGCCAGCAGCCAAAACAGGGTCGGCTACACCTTC. It yields the protein CASSQNRVGYTF.

This clonotype turned up a few times. This may be a read error: a much more frequent sequence differs by one nucleotide. The CDR3 spells CCARDLLAGRTDTQYF. In DNA, the CDR3 is TGCTGTGCTAGAGATCTACTAGCGGGTCGCACAGATACGCAGTATTTT. This chain joins TRBV20-1 and TRBJ2-3, with 9 bases aligning to TRBD2. Germline CDR1 is DFQATT and CDR2 is SNEGSKA (reference sequence). The CDR3 is 16 amino acids.

In the case of this clonotype: This may be a read error, as it is one base from a much larger clone. CDR3 sequence: CASTLTSGSYEQYF. The CDR3 DNA reads as TGTGCCAGCACCTTGACTAGCGGTTCCTACGAGCAGTACTTC. V usage is TRBV6-2 or TRBV6-3 and J usage is TRBJ2-7; 9 nucleotides agree with TRBD2. With 7 bases clipped from V and 1 base from J, the junction kept 5 bases outside the gene matches. Germline assignment: CDR1 MNHEY and CDR2 SVGEGT. This CDR3 contains 14 residues.

Many counts were recorded for this clonotype. The rearrangement joins TRBV5-1 to TRBJ2-1; D perhaps matches TRBD1 (5 bases). Trimming stripped 2 bases from V and 0 bases from J, with 12 bases between. This CDR3 is built from 16 residues. CDR1 SGHRS and CDR2 YFSETQ come from the germline V gene. CDR3 nucleotide sequence: TGCGCCAGCAGCTTCCAGGGAACGAGCTCCTACAATGAGCAGTTCTTC. Translating gives CASSFQGTSSYNEQFF.